The sample holds a few counts of the clone carrying this TCR beta chain. Its target is unknown. The data are from a study of T cell repertoires in cytomegalovirus infection. Study-wide points: Predominance within the ex vivo response was attributable to HLA-C-restricted CMV-specific TCR beta clonotypes.

CDR1 and CDR2 from the germline V gene are DFQATT and SNEGSKA (reference sequence). The V segment lost 4 bases and the J segment 5 bases; nucleotides outside the gene matches: 8. The CDR3 contains 14 residues. TCRdb used MiXCR to reprocess the reads, holding one entry per CDR3 protein. Altogether under 850,000 distinct CDR3 sequences are present, roughly 33% being singletons, with the ten largest covering over 15%. The J gene is TRBJ2-1, the V gene TRBV20-1; 7 bases fit TRBD2. This clonotype was obtained from a human donor in good health (CMV status not recorded). Some clones in this sample may be carry-over from other donors' samples. The material sequenced was cultured PBMCs, taken from culture after CMV antigen stimulation. The DNA for the CDR3 is TGCAGTGCTAAAGCATGGACTAGAGACAATGAGCAGTTCTTC. Translating gives CSAKAWTRDNEQFF.